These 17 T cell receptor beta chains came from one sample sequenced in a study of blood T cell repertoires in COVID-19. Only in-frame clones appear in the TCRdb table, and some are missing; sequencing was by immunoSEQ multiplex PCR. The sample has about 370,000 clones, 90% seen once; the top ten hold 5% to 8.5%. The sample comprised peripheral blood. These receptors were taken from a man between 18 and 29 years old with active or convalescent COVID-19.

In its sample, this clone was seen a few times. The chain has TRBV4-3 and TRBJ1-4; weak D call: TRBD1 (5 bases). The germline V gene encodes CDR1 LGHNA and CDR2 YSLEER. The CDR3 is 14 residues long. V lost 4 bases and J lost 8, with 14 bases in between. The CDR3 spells CASSPSVRGEKLFF. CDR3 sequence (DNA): TGCGCCAGCAGCCCCTCCGTCCGGGGGGAAAAACTGTTTTTT.

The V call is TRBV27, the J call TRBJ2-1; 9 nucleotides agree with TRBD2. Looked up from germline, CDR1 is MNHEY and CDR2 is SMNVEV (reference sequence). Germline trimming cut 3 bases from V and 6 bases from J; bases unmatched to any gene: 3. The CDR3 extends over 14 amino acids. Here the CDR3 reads CASSFDSGSNEQFF. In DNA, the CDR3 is TGTGCCAGCAGTTTTGATAGCGGGAGCAATGAGCAGTTCTTC.

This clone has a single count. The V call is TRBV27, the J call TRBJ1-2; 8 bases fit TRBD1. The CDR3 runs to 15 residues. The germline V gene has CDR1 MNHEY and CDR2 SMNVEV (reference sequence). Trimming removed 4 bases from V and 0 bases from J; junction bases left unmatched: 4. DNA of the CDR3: TGTGCCAGCAGTTATACAGGGGGAACTAACTATGGCTACACCTTC. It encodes CASSYTGGTNYGYTF.

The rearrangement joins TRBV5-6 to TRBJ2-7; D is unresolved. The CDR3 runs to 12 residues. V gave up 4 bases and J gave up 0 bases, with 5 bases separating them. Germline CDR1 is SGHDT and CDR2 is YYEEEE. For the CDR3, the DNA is TGTGCCAGCAGCGTGTACTCCTACGAGCAGTACTTC. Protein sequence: CASSVYSYEQYF.

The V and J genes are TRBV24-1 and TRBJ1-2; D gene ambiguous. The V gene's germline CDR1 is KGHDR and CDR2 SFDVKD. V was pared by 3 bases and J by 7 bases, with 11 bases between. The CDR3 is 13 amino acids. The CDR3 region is CATSDPRVGGYTF. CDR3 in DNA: TGTGCCACCAGTGATCCGCGCGTTGGTGGCTACACCTTC.

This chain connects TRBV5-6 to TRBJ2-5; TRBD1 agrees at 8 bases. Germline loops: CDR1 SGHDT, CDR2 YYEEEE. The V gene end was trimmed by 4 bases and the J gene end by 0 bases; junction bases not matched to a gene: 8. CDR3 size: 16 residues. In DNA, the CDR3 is TGTGCCAGCAGCCCATACAGGGGGTTTAACCAAGAGACCCAGTACTTC. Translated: CASSPYRGFNQETQYF.

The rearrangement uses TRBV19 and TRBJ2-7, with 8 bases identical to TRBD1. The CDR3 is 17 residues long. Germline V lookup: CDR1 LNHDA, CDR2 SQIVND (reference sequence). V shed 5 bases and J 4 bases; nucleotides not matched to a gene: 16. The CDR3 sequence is CASSEFQQGQVGYEQYF. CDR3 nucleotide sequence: TGTGCCAGTAGTGAATTTCAACAGGGACAGGTGGGATACGAGCAGTACTTC.

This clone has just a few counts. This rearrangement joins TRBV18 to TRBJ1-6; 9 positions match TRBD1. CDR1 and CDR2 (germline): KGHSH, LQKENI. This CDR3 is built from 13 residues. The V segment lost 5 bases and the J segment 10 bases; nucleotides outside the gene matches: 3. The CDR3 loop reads CASSTDRGSPLHF. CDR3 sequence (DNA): TGTGCCAGCTCAACGGACAGGGGATCACCCCTCCACTTT.

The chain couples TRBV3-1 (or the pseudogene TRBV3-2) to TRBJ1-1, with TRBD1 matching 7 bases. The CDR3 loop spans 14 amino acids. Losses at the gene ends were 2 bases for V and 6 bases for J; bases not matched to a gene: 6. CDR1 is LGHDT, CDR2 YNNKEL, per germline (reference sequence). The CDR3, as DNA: TGTGCCAGCAGCCAAACAACAGGGGACGCTGAAGCTTTCTTT. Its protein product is CASSQTTGDAEAFF.

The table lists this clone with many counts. CDR3 coding DNA: TGTGCCAGCAGTTACTCGCCGGACAGGGGATCACCCCTCCACTTT. Its protein product is CASSYSPDRGSPLHF. This rearrangement joins TRBV6-5 to TRBJ1-6; 9 bases align to TRBD1. This CDR3 has 15 amino acids. The V gene end was trimmed by 0 bases and the J gene end by 10 bases; junction bases not matched to a gene: 4. Germline lookup yields CDR1 MNHEY and CDR2 SVGAGI.

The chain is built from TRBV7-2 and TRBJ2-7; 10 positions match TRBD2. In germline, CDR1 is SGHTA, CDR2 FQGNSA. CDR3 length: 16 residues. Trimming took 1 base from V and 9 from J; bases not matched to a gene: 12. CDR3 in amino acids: CASSLVATSGTVGQYF. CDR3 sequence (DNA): TGTGCCAGCAGCTTAGTGGCAACTAGCGGGACAGTCGGGCAGTACTTC.

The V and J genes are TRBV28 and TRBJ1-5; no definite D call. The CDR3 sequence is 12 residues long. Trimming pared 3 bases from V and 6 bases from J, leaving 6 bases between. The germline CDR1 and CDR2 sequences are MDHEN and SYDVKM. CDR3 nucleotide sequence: TGTGCCAGCAGTTTTCGTCTTCAGCCCCAGCATTTT. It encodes CASSFRLQPQHF.

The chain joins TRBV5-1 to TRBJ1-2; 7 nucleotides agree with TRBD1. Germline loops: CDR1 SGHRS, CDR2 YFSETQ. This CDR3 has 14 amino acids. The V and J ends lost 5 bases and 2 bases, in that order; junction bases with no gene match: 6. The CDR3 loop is CASRHRGENYGYTF. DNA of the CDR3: TGCGCCAGCAGGCACAGGGGCGAAAACTATGGCTACACCTTC.

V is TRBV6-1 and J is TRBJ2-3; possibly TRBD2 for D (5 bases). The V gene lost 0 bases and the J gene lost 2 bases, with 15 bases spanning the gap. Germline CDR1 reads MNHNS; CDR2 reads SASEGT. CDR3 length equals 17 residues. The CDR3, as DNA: TGTGCCAGCAGTGAAGCTTGGGGAGAGAGGGTCACAGATACGCAGTATTTT. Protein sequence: CASSEAWGERVTDTQYF.

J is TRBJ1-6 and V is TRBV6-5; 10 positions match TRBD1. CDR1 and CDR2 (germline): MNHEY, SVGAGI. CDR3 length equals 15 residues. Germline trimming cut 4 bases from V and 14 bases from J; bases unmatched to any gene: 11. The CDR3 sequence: CASSSLTGGFLALHF. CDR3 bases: TGTGCCAGCAGTTCCCTGACAGGGGGCTTCTTGGCCCTCCACTTT.

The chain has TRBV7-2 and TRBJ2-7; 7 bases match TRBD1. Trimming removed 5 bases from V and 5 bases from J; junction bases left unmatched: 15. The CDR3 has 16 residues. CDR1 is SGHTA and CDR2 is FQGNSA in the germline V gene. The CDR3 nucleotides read TGTGCCAGCAGCCCGCGACAGGGTGGTTTGATCAACGAGCAGTACTTC. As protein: CASSPRQGGLINEQYF. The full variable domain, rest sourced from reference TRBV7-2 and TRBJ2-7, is GAGVSQSPSNKVTEKGKDVELRCDPISGHTALYWYRQSLGQGLEFLIYFQGNSAPDKSGLPSDRFSAERTGGSVSTLTIQRTQQEDSAVYLCASSPRQGGLINEQYFGPGTRLTVT.

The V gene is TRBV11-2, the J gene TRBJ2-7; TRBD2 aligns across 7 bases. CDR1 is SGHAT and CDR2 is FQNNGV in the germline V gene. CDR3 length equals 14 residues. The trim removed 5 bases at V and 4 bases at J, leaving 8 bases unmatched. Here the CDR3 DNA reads TGTGCCAGCAGCCCGGTAGGACTAGGATACGAGCAGTACTTC. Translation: CASSPVGLGYEQYF.